The clone carrying this T cell receptor (beta chain) was recorded at least ten times. The data were obtained in a study of blood T cells in healthy people across ages. Sample-barcoded 5' priming and a J-beta primer mix drove a second PCR of about 6 to 12 cycles. TCRdb re-analysed the 5' RACE reads in MiXCR, keeping a single row per CDR3 protein. In the table there are 1.5 million to 2 million distinct CDR3 sequences, 28% of which are singletons. Trimming took off 0 bases at V and 5 bases at J, with 14 bases between the two ends. Looked up from germline, CDR1 is ENHRY and CDR2 is SYGVKD. CDR3 length: 16 amino acids.

J is TRBJ2-1 and V is TRBV10-3, with D maybe TRBD2 (7 bases). The sequenced material came from blood. The sequence came from a young woman in good health. CDR3 in amino acids: CAISESGEGGHNEQFF. CDR3 nucleotides: TGTGCCATCAGTGAGTCTGGGGAGGGGGGACACAATGAGCAGTTCTTC.